The rows below give T cell receptor beta chains drawn from one sample of a study of T cell responses to AZD1222 COVID-19 vaccine. Produced via immunoSEQ multiplex PCR; TCRdb's table is partial and in-frame only. The repertoire holds roughly 150,000 clones, with 90% to 95% as singletons. The sequencing here drew on peripheral blood, taken on day 0 of AZD1222 vaccination. The receptors here all came from an adult in good health. CDR3s include the opening cysteine and the closing phenylalanine or tryptophan. The order of the fields is J gene, V gene, CDR3 protein.

J: TRBJ2-5; V: TRBV7-2; CDR3: CASSFRQGLKETQYF
J: TRBJ1-5; V: TRBV27; CDR3: CASSLGTGGSQPQHF
J: TRBJ1-6; V: TRBV27; CDR3: CASSPGQGAFYNSPLHF
J: TRBJ1-5; V: TRBV27; CDR3: CASSLGSNQPQHF
J: TRBJ1-2; V: TRBV6-6; CDR3: CASSYSRGDHYGYTF
J: TRBJ2-7; V: TRBV5-6; CDR3: CASSLSHGEQYF
J: TRBJ2-5; V: TRBV5-1; CDR3: CASSFQGGETQYF
J: TRBJ1-2; V: TRBV7-9; CDR3: CASSLAGSYGYTF
J: TRBJ2-2; V: TRBV9; CDR3: CASSVGSGIFHSGELFF
J: TRBJ2-1; V: TRBV19; CDR3: CASSGRKVTYNEQFF
J: TRBJ2-7; V: TRBV9; CDR3: CASSAGLAGNYEQYF
J: TRBJ2-3; V: TRBV12-3/TRBV12-4; CDR3: CASSWTITDTQYF
J: TRBJ2-7; V: TRBV2; CDR3: CASSGQGAYEQYF
J: TRBJ2-1; V: TRBV18; CDR3: CASSPVTGSSYNEQFF
J: TRBJ2-1; V: TRBV7-3; CDR3: CASSFPTGSGDNEQFF
J: TRBJ1-4; V: TRBV5-6; CDR3: CASSKDSHEKLFF
J: TRBJ1-1; V: TRBV9; CDR3: CASSVSGRGAMNTEAFF
J: TRBJ2-7; V: TRBV29-1; CDR3: CSVAGKYGVADSEQYF
J: TRBJ2-5; V: TRBV30; CDR3: CAWSLNSGGQETQYF
J: TRBJ1-3; V: TRBV5-4; CDR3: CASSLDRGSSGNTIYF
J: TRBJ2-1; V: TRBV5-1; CDR3: CASSLHRGNEQFF
J: TRBJ1-3; V: TRBV7-9; CDR3: CASSANSRNTIYF
J: TRBJ2-2; V: TRBV19; CDR3: CASGLAGVTGELFF
J: TRBJ2-7; V: TRBV29-1; CDR3: CSVGFSSYEQYF
J: TRBJ1-3; V: TRBV28; CDR3: CASSFRGTGNTIYF
J: TRBJ1-4; V: TRBV7-9; CDR3: CASSLAGTYEKLFF
J: TRBJ1-2; V: TRBV29-1; CDR3: CSVEQGTLYGYTF
J: TRBJ1-2; V: TRBV5-1; CDR3: CASSSGTVGYGYTF
J: TRBJ2-1; V: TRBV2; CDR3: CASSDTSGYNEQFF
J: TRBJ2-7; V: TRBV23-1; CDR3: CASPSPDPYEQYF
J: TRBJ1-4; V: TRBV15; CDR3: CATSRERQGDEKLFF
J: TRBJ2-5; V: TRBV7-2; CDR3: CASSLVETQYF
J: TRBJ1-1; V: TRBV24-1; CDR3: CATRQVGTEAFF
J: TRBJ1-3; V: TRBV30; CDR3: CAWIPSGWDSIGNTIYF
J: TRBJ2-7; V: TRBV19; CDR3: CASSIAGSSYEQYF
J: TRBJ2-3; V: TRBV6-2/TRBV6-3; CDR3: CASSLDPDRAVSSTDTQYF
J: TRBJ2-2; V: TRBV5-1; CDR3: CASSRTLDGELFF
J: TRBJ1-1; V: TRBV6-1; CDR3: CASSESSKTGTLYKAFF
J: TRBJ2-7; V: TRBV19; CDR3: CASSPGLAGDYEQYF
J: TRBJ2-3; V: TRBV18; CDR3: CASSPYETGTTDTQYF
J: TRBJ2-3; V: TRBV5-4; CDR3: CASSLRTSGRTDTQYF
J: TRBJ2-7; V: TRBV7-6; CDR3: CASSPSRDRVSYEQYF
J: TRBJ1-6; V: TRBV5-5; CDR3: CASSGGQSYNSPLHF
J: TRBJ2-7; V: TRBV13; CDR3: CASSLAGKREDEQYF
J: TRBJ2-3; V: TRBV27; CDR3: CASSFFPGADTQYF
J: TRBJ2-7; V: TRBV5-1; CDR3: CASSQGQGALFYEQYF